These 10 T cell receptor beta chains originate from one sample sequenced in a study of cytomegalovirus exposure and HLA in healthy donors. Primers: 60 Vbeta forward and 13 Jbeta reverse. Using immunoSEQ multiplex PCR, the repertoire was profiled, and TCRdb retains in-frame clones only, with some absent. This table has 250,000 to 350,000 clones, around 86% appearing once. The sample was PBMCs. Every receptor here comes from a man aged 35 to 55 in good health and CMV-seropositive.

The gene calls are TRBV6-5 and TRBJ1-2, with a possible D match to TRBD1 (6 bases). CDR1 is MNHEY and CDR2 is SVGAGI in the germline V gene. This CDR3 has 13 amino acids. V was cut by 6 bases and J by 8 bases, with 16 bases left in between. CDR3 DNA: TGTGCCAGCAGCCTCAGGGGATTACGAGGCTACACCTTC. Amino acid sequence: CASSLRGLRGYTF.

The V and J genes are TRBV2 and TRBJ1-6; D gene ambiguous. Trimming removed 7 bases at V and 3 bases at J, with 7 bases between. The CDR3 is 13 residues long. The germline V gene encodes CDR1 SNHLY and CDR2 FYNNEI. The CDR3 DNA follows: TGTGCCAGCACGCAGTTCTATAATTCACCCCTCCACTTT. Its protein product is CASTQFYNSPLHF.

The chain links TRBV4-3 to TRBJ2-5; 10 nucleotides match TRBD2. This CDR3 is built from 16 residues. Germline V gene data show CDR1 as LGHNA and CDR2 as YSLEER. Trimming took 3 bases from V and 0 from J; bases not matched to a gene: 4. CDR3 in amino acids: CASSQGGLANQETQYF. CDR3 nucleotides: TGCGCCAGCAGCCAGGGGGGACTAGCGAACCAAGAGACCCAGTACTTC.

The chain is built from TRBV6-1 and TRBJ2-1, with D perhaps TRBD2 (6 bases). The V gene's germline CDR1 is MNHNS and CDR2 SASEGT. CDR3 length equals 17 residues. V was clipped by 4 bases and J by 8 bases, with 24 bases between them. The CDR3 loop reads CASSGYGTQVENHEQFF. In DNA form, the CDR3 reads TGTGCCAGCAGTGGATACGGGACTCAAGTGGAGAATCATGAGCAGTTCTTC.

V is TRBV30 and J is TRBJ2-1; 9 bases align to TRBD2. V dropped 7 bases and J dropped 2; count of bases not matched to a gene: 9. Germline V gene sequence: CDR1 GTSNPN, CDR2 SVGIG (reference sequence). The CDR3 loop spans 15 amino acids. For the CDR3, the DNA is TGTGCCTCCTATTTTAGCGGGAGCGCCTACAATGAGCAGTTCTTC. Protein product: CASYFSGSAYNEQFF. Full variable domain (rest looked up from reference TRBV30 and TRBJ2-1): SQTIHQWPATLVQPVGSPLSLECTVEGTSNPNLYWYRQAAGRGLQLLFYSVGIGQISSEVPQNLSASRPQDRQFILSSKKLLLSDSGFYLCASYFSGSAYNEQFFGPGTRLTVL.

The V and J genes are TRBV19 and TRBJ2-7, with 7 bases identical to TRBD1. J gave up 7 bases and V 5 bases, and 11 bases lay outside the gene matches. CDR3 size: 14 residues. CDR1 is LNHDA and CDR2 is SQIVND in the germline V gene (reference sequence). The CDR3 DNA is TGTGCCAGTAGTGAAGGGGACAGCAAGTGGGAGCAGTACTTC. It specifies CASSEGDSKWEQYF.

In its sample, this clone was seen a few times. The J gene is TRBJ2-3, the V gene TRBV25-1, with D perhaps TRBD1 (6 bases). This CDR3 region has 15 residues. V was trimmed by 1 base and J by 3 bases, leaving 11 bases between them. The germline CDR1 and CDR2 sequences are MGHDK and SYGVNS. CDR3 loop: CASSELQGKTDTQYF. CDR3 in DNA: TGTGCCAGCAGTGAATTACAGGGAAAGACAGATACGCAGTATTTT.

V gene TRBV28 combines with J gene TRBJ2-1, with a weak D call TRBD2 (5 bases). The V and J ends lost 3 bases and 6 bases respectively, with 18 bases between them. The germline CDR1 and CDR2 sequences are MDHEN and SYDVKM. The CDR3 is made up of 16 amino acids. The CDR3, as DNA: TGTGCCAGCAGTTTCACGGGGAATTGGGCCGGCAATGAGCAGTTCTTC. Its protein is CASSFTGNWAGNEQFF.

The genes are TRBV18 and TRBJ2-3; 9 bases fit TRBD1. The CDR3 is 15 amino acids. V trimming: 3 bases; J trimming: 3 bases; junction bases outside the gene matches: 4. Germline V gene sequence: CDR1 KGHSH, CDR2 LQKENI. The CDR3 spells CASSPRDRVTDTQYF. The CDR3 DNA reads TGTGCCAGCTCACCCCGGGACAGGGTGACAGATACGCAGTATTTT.

CDR3 in DNA: TGTGCCAGCTCACTCCTCTCCGACAGCGGGGAGACCCAGTACTTC. Its protein is CASSLLSDSGETQYF. V is TRBV18 and J is TRBJ2-5; D might be TRBD2 (6 bases). Trimming removed 4 bases from V and 5 bases from J, with 17 bases in between. This CDR3 spans 15 amino acids. CDR1 and CDR2 (germline): KGHSH, LQKENI.